This T cell receptor beta chain was profiled in a study of human T cells and chemical hapten exposure. Germline V lookup: CDR1 LNHNV, CDR2 YYDKDF (reference sequence). This CDR3 is 12 amino acids long. V shed 3 bases and J 7 bases; nucleotides not matched to a gene: 2. Each CDR3 protein gets one entry after TCRdb re-called the RACE reads with MiXCR. The data show some 96,000 distinct CDR3 sequences, with roughly 27% seen just once and about a tenth held by the top ten. Indicated time point: patch test 3, about 24 weeks after DPC sensitization. Treatment meaning: therapeutic diphenylcyclopropenone sensitization with weekly scalp DPC.

The sequences come from whole blood, collected in connection with sensitization to the hapten diphenylcyclopropenone (DPC). The gene calls are TRBV15 and TRBJ1-1, with 7 bases matching TRBD1. This TCR came from a man between 40 and 49 years old with alopecia areata. Some clones in this sample may be carry-over from other donors' samples. The CDR3 loop is CATSRQGDEAFF. As DNA, the CDR3 is TGTGCCACCAGCAGGCAGGGGGATGAAGCTTTCTTT.